The 32 T cell receptor beta chains presented below share a single source sample, sequenced in a study of blood T cell repertoires in COVID-19. Sequenced by immunoSEQ multiplex PCR; TCRdb stores in-frame clones only, minus some. The sample comprises under 65,000 clones, over 75% of which are singletons, and roughly 30% rests with the top ten. Sequenced: peripheral blood. The source of these receptors is a man in his 60s with COVID-19, enrolled during active disease.

The chain recombines TRBV19 with TRBJ2-7, with a possible D match to TRBD2 (5 bases). The germline CDR1 and CDR2 sequences are LNHDA and SQIVND (reference sequence). CDR3 size: 15 residues. Trimming stripped 3 bases from V and 0 bases from J, with 12 bases between. CDR3 protein: CASSISATSSYEQYF. The CDR3, as DNA: TGTGCCAGTAGTATTAGCGCTACAAGCTCCTACGAGCAGTACTTC.

The chain combines TRBV2 with TRBJ1-1, with 7 bases aligning to TRBD1. Germline CDR1 is SNHLY and CDR2 is FYNNEI. The CDR3 covers 15 residues. V shed 6 bases, J shed 2 bases, and the junction held 9 bases outside the gene matches. The chain's CDR3 is CASSARTGSNTEAFF. In DNA, the CDR3 is TGTGCCAGCAGCGCCCGGACAGGCTCAAACACTGAAGCTTTCTTT. The entire variable domain, with the rest obtained from reference TRBV2 and TRBJ1-1, is as follows: EPEVTQTPSHQVTQMGQEVILRCVPISNHLYFYWYRQILGQKVEFLVSFYNNEISEKSEIFDDQFSVERPDGSNFTLKIRSTKLEDSAMYFCASSARTGSNTEAFFGQGTRLTVV.

This clone has a handful of counts. The chain links TRBV30 to TRBJ1-2; the match to TRBD1 covers 7 bases. Trimming removed 3 bases from V and 2 bases from J; junction bases left unmatched: 6. Germline CDR1 and CDR2: GTSNPN and SVGIG (reference sequence). The length of the CDR3 is 14 residues. In DNA, the CDR3 is TGTGCCTGGAGAGACAGGGTTGGGAACTATGGCTACACCTTC. It codes for CAWRDRVGNYGYTF.

V is TRBV19 and J is TRBJ1-2; D is unclear. This CDR3 contains 17 residues. V shed 0 bases and J shed 2 bases, with 16 bases lying between them. CDR1 and CDR2 (germline): LNHDA, SQIVND (reference sequence). The CDR3 DNA follows: TGTGCCAGTAGTATAGATCTTGGCGACCGCGGGAACTATGGCTACACCTTC. It codes for CASSIDLGDRGNYGYTF.

The chain is built from TRBV6-1 and TRBJ1-6; no reliable D call. V lost 1 base and J 10 bases, leaving 11 bases between the germline ends. Germline V gene data show CDR1 as MNHNS and CDR2 as SASEGT. This CDR3 region has 14 residues. In DNA, the CDR3 is TGTGCCAGCAGTGAAGGTCCGGGGAGATCACCCCTCCACTTT. Amino acids: CASSEGPGRSPLHF.

The chain is built from TRBV7-2 and TRBJ2-7; 15 positions agree with TRBD2. Germline CDR1 is SGHTA and CDR2 is FQGNSA. The CDR3 loop spans 15 amino acids. The junction had 7 bases not matched to a gene; V was cut back by 1 base and J by 12 bases. CDR3 bases: TGTGCCAGCAGCTTAGGGACTAGCGGGGGGGCGTGGGCGTACTTC. Amino acids: CASSLGTSGGAWAYF.

This clone is a singleton in its sample. V is TRBV21-1 and J is TRBJ2-1; the table gives TRBD1 as D, unverified against the DNA. TRBV21-1 is tagged as a pseudogene. The CDR3 has 16 residues. CDR3 DNA: TGTGCCAGCAGCAAAGGGGACAGGGGCTCCTACAATGAGCAGTTCTTC. It is translated as CASSKGDRGSYNEQFF.

The chain recombines TRBV7-2 with TRBJ2-1; 8 nucleotides align to TRBD2. Unmatched junction bases numbered 11, after V lost 5 bases and J lost 8 bases. Per the germline V gene, CDR1 is SGHTA and CDR2 is FQGNSA. CDR3 length: 15 residues. CDR3 residues: CASSPPSGSFDEQFF. DNA of the CDR3: TGTGCCAGCAGCCCCCCCAGCGGGAGTTTTGATGAGCAGTTCTTC.

The chain joins TRBV30 to TRBJ2-7, with 12 bases aligning to TRBD2. Germline V gene data show CDR1 as GTSNPN and CDR2 as SVGIG (reference sequence). This CDR3 is built from 14 residues. The junction had 10 bases not matched to a gene; V was cut back by 7 bases and J by 6 bases. The CDR3 DNA reads TGTGCCTCCCAGACTAGCGGGGGCCTCCTCGAGCAGTACTTC. It encodes CASQTSGGLLEQYF.

The V gene is TRBV7-3, the J gene TRBJ1-5; 7 bases match TRBD1. Germline CDR1 is SGHTA and CDR2 is FQGTGA. Trimming at V came to 1 base and at J to 3 bases, leaving 9 bases not matched to a gene. The CDR3 has 17 amino acids. CDR3 sequence reads: CASSLRDRQGYNQPQHF. CDR3 nucleotide sequence: TGTGCCAGCAGCTTAAGGGATCGACAGGGTTACAATCAGCCCCAGCATTTT.

The chain has TRBV5-4 and TRBJ1-1; D gene unclear. Trimming took 1 base from V and 1 from J, leaving 8 bases between them. This CDR3 region has 14 residues. Germline CDR1 is SGHNT and CDR2 is YYREEE (reference sequence). The CDR3 loop reads CASSLLAGNTEAFF. DNA for the CDR3: TGTGCCAGCAGCTTGCTTGCAGGGAACACTGAAGCTTTCTTT. Combining the CDR3 with reference TRBV5-4 and TRBJ1-1 gives the whole variable domain ETGVTQSPTHLIKTRGQQVTLRCSSQSGHNTVSWYQQALGQGPQFIFQYYREEENGRGNFPPRFSGLQFPNYSSELNVNALELDDSALYLCASSLLAGNTEAFFGQGTRLTVV.

V usage is TRBV9 and J usage is TRBJ2-1; a weak D match, TRBD2 (6 bases). CDR1 SGDLS and CDR2 YYNGEE come from the germline V gene. Trimming pared 6 bases from V and 7 bases from J, leaving 23 bases between. The CDR3 loop spans 16 amino acids. The CDR3 loop is CASNPERAGRGNEQFF. CDR3 DNA sequence: TGTGCCAGCAATCCCGAAAGGGCAGGCCGGGGGAATGAGCAGTTCTTC.

The chain is built from TRBV7-9 and TRBJ2-1; 11 nucleotides agree with TRBD2. The CDR3 is made up of 14 amino acids. The germline CDR1 and CDR2 sequences are SEHNR and FQNEAQ (reference sequence). V trimming: 3 bases; J trimming: 8 bases; junction bases outside the gene matches: 3. For the CDR3, the DNA is TGTGCCAGCAGCTTTACTAGCGGGAGTTATGAGCAGTTCTTC. Residues: CASSFTSGSYEQFF.

The CDR3, as DNA: TGCGCCAGCAGCGGGGCCTTCTCTGGAAACACCATATATTTT. Protein product: CASSGAFSGNTIYF. The rearrangement uses TRBV5-1 and TRBJ1-3; TRBD1 might be the D (5 bases). Germline V CDR1 and CDR2: SGHRS, YFSETQ. The CDR3 runs to 14 residues. The V end was cut by 4 bases, the J end by 0 bases, with 8 bases between.

V and J are TRBV10-2 and TRBJ2-3; 9 bases match TRBD2. V shed 5 bases and J 3 bases; nucleotides not matched to a gene: 15. The V gene's germline CDR1 is WSHSY and CDR2 SAAADI. The CDR3 sequence is 18 residues long. This CDR3 is CASSPASGGYPRTDTQYF. For the CDR3, the DNA is TGCGCCAGCAGTCCCGCAAGCGGGGGGTATCCTAGGACAGATACGCAGTATTTT.

The gene calls are TRBV7-8 and TRBJ2-2, with TRBD2 matching over 7 bases. Trimming removed 1 base from V and 0 bases from J; junction bases left unmatched: 2. This CDR3 has 16 amino acids. Per the germline V gene, CDR1 is SGHVS and CDR2 is FQNEAQ. The CDR3 nucleotides are TGTGCCAGCAGCTTAGATGCGGGGGCGAACACCGGGGAGCTGTTTTTT. It codes for CASSLDAGANTGELFF.

J is TRBJ1-5 and V is TRBV2; 9 positions agree with TRBD1. J gave up 2 bases and V 4 bases, and 0 bases lay outside the gene matches. This CDR3 is 14 amino acids long. Germline V gene data show CDR1 as SNHLY and CDR2 as FYNNEI. CDR3 amino acids: CASSGTGGNQPQHF. The CDR3 DNA is TGTGCCAGCAGTGGGACAGGGGGCAATCAGCCCCAGCATTTT.

The chain couples TRBV6-5 to TRBJ2-7; 12 bases map to TRBD2. From germline, CDR1 is MNHEY and CDR2 SVGAGI. Trimming cost V 5 bases and J 2 bases; bases outside gene matches: 4. The CDR3 runs 15 residues. CDR3 nucleotide sequence: TGTGCCAGCAGTAAAACTAGCGGGGGGACCTACGAGCAGTACTTC. Translated: CASSKTSGGTYEQYF.

The genes are TRBV6-5 and TRBJ1-6; 8 bases map to TRBD1. With 7 bases clipped from V and 8 bases from J, the junction kept 7 bases outside the gene matches. Germline CDR1 and CDR2: MNHEY and SVGAGI. The CDR3 has 14 residues. The CDR3 protein is CASNRDRRDSPLHF. CDR3 bases: TGTGCCAGCAATCGGGACAGGAGGGATTCACCCCTCCACTTT.

V usage is TRBV18 and J usage is TRBJ1-4; D unclear. V shed 4 bases and J shed 8 bases, with 17 bases lying between them. The length of the CDR3 is 15 residues. Germline lookup yields CDR1 KGHSH and CDR2 LQKENI. CDR3 in DNA: TGTGCCAGCTCACGGCGTGGTCCCCGCGGGGAAAAACTGTTTTTT. Its translation: CASSRRGPRGEKLFF.

This rearrangement joins TRBV19 to TRBJ1-2, with D perhaps matching TRBD1 (5 bases). From germline, CDR1 is LNHDA and CDR2 SQIVND (reference sequence). V lost 10 bases, J lost 8 bases, and 14 bases lay in between. The CDR3 sequence is 11 residues long. CDR3 sequence reads: CATGARSGYTF. The DNA of the CDR3 is TGTGCCACTGGGGCACGCTCAGGCTACACCTTC.

The gene calls are TRBV5-1 and TRBJ2-6, with TRBD1 as a possible D gene (6 bases). Germline lookup yields CDR1 SGHRS and CDR2 YFSETQ. The CDR3 totals 15 residues. Trimming pared 7 bases from V and 3 bases from J, leaving 14 bases between. CDR3 sequence reads: CASLPGASGANVLTF. The CDR3 nucleotides are TGCGCCAGCCTCCCAGGGGCTAGTGGGGCCAACGTCCTGACTTTC.

This chain uses TRBV18 with TRBJ2-1; possibly TRBD2 for D (6 bases). Germline V gives CDR1 KGHSH, CDR2 LQKENI. Trimming stripped 3 bases from V and 5 bases from J, with 11 bases between. The CDR3 is 14 residues long. CDR3 nucleotides: TGTGCCAGCTCACCGATCGGGAGTGACAATGAGCAGTTCTTC. Encoded protein: CASSPIGSDNEQFF.

This clone occurred a few times. The CDR3 DNA reads TGCGCCAGCAGCTTGGCAGGGGGCGGTGGCTACACCTTC. Protein sequence: CASSLAGGGGYTF. This chain joins TRBV5-1 and TRBJ1-2; 8 bases agree with TRBD1. CDR3 length: 13 residues. With 0 bases clipped from V and 7 bases from J, the junction kept 2 bases outside the gene matches. The germline gives CDR1 SGHRS, CDR2 YFSETQ.

V and J are TRBV5-8 and TRBJ2-2; 9 positions match TRBD2. V shed 4 bases, J shed 2 bases, and the junction held 6 bases outside the gene matches. The CDR3 has 16 residues. The germline gives CDR1 SGHTS, CDR2 YDEGEE. The CDR3 DNA reads TGTGCCAGCAGCCCCGGGACTAGCATTAACACCGGGGAGCTGTTTTTT. This sequence encodes CASSPGTSINTGELFF. The whole variable domain, filled in from reference TRBV5-8 and TRBJ2-2, reads EAGVTQSPTHLIKTRGQQATLRCSPISGHTSVYWYQQALGLGLQFLLWYDEGEERNRGNFPPRFSGRQFPNYSSELNVNALELEDSALYLCASSPGTSINTGELFFGEGSRLTVL.

This chain connects TRBV11-3 to TRBJ2-5, with D perhaps TRBD1 (5 bases). V was shortened by 7 bases and J by 5 bases, with 20 bases between the two germline ends. This CDR3 has 15 amino acids. Looked up from germline, CDR1 is SGHNT and CDR2 is YENEEA. CDR3 coding DNA: TGTGCCAGCACCCCTCTTCGTGGGGCCGGTGAGACCCAGTACTTC. Its protein product is CASTPLRGAGETQYF.

The J gene is TRBJ2-3, the V gene TRBV2; 7 nucleotides line up with TRBD2. V shed 8 bases, J shed 3 bases, and the junction held 8 bases outside the gene matches. Germline CDR1 is SNHLY and CDR2 is FYNNEI. The CDR3 is made up of 14 amino acids. The CDR3 reads CASSGGTRTDTQYF. The CDR3 nucleotides read TGTGCCAGCTCCGGGGGGACTCGTACAGATACGCAGTATTTT.

This clone was found a few times. The chain joins TRBV5-1 to TRBJ2-3; 9 bases fit TRBD2. The V and J ends lost 0 bases and 2 bases, in that order; junction bases with no gene match: 10. The CDR3 is 18 residues long. Per the germline V gene, CDR1 is SGHRS and CDR2 is YFSETQ. Here the CDR3 DNA reads TGCGCCAGCAGCTTGGAAGGGTGGCGGGGGGGCGACACAGATACGCAGTATTTT. Amino acids: CASSLEGWRGGDTDTQYF.

This clone was observed a handful of times. The V and J genes are TRBV3-1 (or the pseudogene TRBV3-2) and TRBJ2-7; 7 bases line up with TRBD2. Germline CDR1 reads LGHDT; CDR2 reads YNNKEL (reference sequence). V shed 1 base, J shed 6 bases, and the junction held 6 bases outside the gene matches. The CDR3 totals 14 residues. CDR3 DNA sequence: TGTGCCAGCAGCCAAGGGACTAGTGGGGGCGAGCAGTACTTC. This gives the protein CASSQGTSGGEQYF.

This chain connects TRBV11-2 to TRBJ2-1; 7 bases fit TRBD2. Per germline, CDR1 SGHAT and CDR2 FQNNGV. The CDR3 is made up of 17 amino acids. J was trimmed by 3 bases and V by 5 bases; bases with no gene match: 13. CDR3 bases: TGTGCCAGCAGCGCAGGGACTACTTCTGGGGACTACAATGAGCAGTTCTTC. This encodes CASSAGTTSGDYNEQFF.

CDR3 region: CASSEMTPDRTF. The CDR3 region has the DNA TGTGCCAGCAGTGAAATGACTCCCGATCGGACCTTC. The chain has TRBV6-1 and TRBJ1-2, with no clear D. The CDR3 extends over 12 amino acids. V was pared by 2 bases and J by 14 bases, with 15 bases between. Germline CDR1 and CDR2: MNHNS and SASEGT.

V usage is TRBV5-1 and J usage is TRBJ2-1, with TRBD2 identical over 7 bases. The V segment lost 0 bases and the J segment 5 bases; nucleotides outside the gene matches: 8. CDR1 is SGHRS and CDR2 is YFSETQ in the germline V gene. This CDR3 is 16 amino acids long. The CDR3 DNA reads TGCGCCAGCAGCTTGGGCGGGGGAGGAGGAAACAATGAGCAGTTCTTC. It encodes CASSLGGGGGNNEQFF.